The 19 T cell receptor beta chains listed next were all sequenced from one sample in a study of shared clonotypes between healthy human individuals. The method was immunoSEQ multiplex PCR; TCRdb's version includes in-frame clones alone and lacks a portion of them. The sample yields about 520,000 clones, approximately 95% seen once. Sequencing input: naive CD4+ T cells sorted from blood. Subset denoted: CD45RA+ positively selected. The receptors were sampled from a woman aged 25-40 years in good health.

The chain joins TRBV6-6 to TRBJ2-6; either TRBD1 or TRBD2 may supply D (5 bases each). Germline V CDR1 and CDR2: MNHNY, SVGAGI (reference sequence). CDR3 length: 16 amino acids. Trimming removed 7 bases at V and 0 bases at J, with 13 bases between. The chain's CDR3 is CASTRDLSSGANVLTF. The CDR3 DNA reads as TGTGCCAGCACCCGGGACCTTAGCTCTGGGGCCAACGTCCTGACTTTC.

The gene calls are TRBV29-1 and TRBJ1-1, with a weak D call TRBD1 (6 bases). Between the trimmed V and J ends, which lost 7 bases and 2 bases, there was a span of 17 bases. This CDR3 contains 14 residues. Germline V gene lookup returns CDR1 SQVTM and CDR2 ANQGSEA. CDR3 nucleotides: TGCAGCGCCGGATACAGGGAAATTAACACTGAAGCTTTCTTT. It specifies CSAGYREINTEAFF.

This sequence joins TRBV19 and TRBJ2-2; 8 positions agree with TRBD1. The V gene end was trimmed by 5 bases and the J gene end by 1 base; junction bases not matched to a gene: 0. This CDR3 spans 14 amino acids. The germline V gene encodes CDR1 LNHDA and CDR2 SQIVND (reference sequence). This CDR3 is CASSDRGNTGELFF. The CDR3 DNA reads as TGTGCCAGTAGTGACAGGGGGAACACCGGGGAGCTGTTTTTT. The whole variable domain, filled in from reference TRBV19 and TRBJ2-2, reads DGGITQSPKYLFRKEGQNVTLSCEQNLNHDAMYWYRQDPGQGLRLIYYSQIVNDFQKGDIAEGYSVSREKKESFPLTVTSAQKNPTAFYLCASSDRGNTGELFFGEGSRLTVL.

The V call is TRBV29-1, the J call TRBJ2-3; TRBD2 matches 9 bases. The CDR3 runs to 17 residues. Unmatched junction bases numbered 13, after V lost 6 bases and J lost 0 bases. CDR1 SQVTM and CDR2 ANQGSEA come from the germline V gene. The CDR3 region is CSVGASGILFSTDTQYF. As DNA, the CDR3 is TGCAGCGTGGGGGCTAGCGGGATCCTGTTTAGCACAGATACGCAGTATTTT.

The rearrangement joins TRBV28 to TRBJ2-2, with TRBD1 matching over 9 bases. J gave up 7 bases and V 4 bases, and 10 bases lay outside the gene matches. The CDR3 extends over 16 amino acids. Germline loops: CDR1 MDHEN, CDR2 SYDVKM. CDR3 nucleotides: TGTGCCAGCAGTTCGTCCGGGACAGGGCACCTCGGGGAGCTGTTTTTT. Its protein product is CASSSSGTGHLGELFF.

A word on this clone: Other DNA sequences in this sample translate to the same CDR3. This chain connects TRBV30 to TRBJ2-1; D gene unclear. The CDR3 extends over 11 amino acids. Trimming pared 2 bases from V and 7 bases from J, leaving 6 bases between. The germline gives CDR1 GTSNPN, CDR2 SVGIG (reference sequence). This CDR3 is CAWSLVNEQFF. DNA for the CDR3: TGTGCCTGGAGTTTGGTGAATGAGCAGTTCTTC.

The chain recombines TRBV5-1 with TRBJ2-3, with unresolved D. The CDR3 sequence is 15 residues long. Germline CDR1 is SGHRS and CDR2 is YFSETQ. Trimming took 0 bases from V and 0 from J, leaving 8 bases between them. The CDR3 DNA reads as TGCGCCAGCAGCTTGGAACCCCATAGCACAGATACGCAGTATTTT. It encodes CASSLEPHSTDTQYF.

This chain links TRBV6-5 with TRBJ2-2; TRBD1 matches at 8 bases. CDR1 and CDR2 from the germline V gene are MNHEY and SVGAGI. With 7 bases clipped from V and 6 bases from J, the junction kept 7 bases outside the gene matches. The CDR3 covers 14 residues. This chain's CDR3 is CASNSIQGAGELFF. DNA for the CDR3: TGTGCCAGCAACTCCATACAGGGGGCCGGGGAGCTGTTTTTT.

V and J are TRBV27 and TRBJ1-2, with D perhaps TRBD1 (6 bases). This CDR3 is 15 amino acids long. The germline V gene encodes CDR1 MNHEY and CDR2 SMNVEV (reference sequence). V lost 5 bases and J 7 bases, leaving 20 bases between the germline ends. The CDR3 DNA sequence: TGTGCCAGCAGTGCCCATGAAGGGGGGCGCGGTGGCTACACCTTC. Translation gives CASSAHEGGRGGYTF.

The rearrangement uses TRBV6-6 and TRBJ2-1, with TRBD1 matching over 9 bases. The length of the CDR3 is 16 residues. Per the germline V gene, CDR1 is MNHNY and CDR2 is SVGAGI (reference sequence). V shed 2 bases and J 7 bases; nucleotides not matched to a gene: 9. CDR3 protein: CASSYGGTGNTNEQFF. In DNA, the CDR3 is TGTGCCAGCAGTTACGGAGGGACAGGGAACACGAATGAGCAGTTCTTC.

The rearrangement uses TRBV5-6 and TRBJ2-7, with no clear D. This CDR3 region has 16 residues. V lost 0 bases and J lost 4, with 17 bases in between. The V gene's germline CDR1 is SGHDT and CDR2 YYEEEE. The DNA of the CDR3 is TGTGCCAGCAGCTTGGAGCGTCAGGTGTCACCATACGAGCAGTACTTC. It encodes CASSLERQVSPYEQYF.

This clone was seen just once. The CDR3 bases are TGTGCCAGCAGTTTCCCCGCTTCTAGCGGGAGGGCATACAATGAGCAGTTCTTC. Translated: CASSFPASSGRAYNEQFF. The V gene is TRBV7-9, the J gene TRBJ2-1; 12 nucleotides agree with TRBD2. The V gene's germline CDR1 is SEHNR and CDR2 FQNEAQ (reference sequence). Trimming removed 6 bases from V and 4 bases from J; junction bases left unmatched: 13. The CDR3 spans 18 residues.

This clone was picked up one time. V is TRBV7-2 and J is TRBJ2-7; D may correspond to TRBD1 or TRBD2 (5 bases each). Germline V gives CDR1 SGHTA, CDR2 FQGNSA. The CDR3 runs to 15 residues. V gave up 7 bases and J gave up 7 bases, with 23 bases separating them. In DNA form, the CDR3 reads TGTGCCAGCACCCCGAGGGGCGCCCTAGAACGGGAGCAGTACTTC. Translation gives CASTPRGALEREQYF.

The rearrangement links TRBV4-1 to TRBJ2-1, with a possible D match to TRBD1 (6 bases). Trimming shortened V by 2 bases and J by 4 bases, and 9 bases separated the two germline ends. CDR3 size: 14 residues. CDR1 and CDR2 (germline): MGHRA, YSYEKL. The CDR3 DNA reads TGCGCCAGCAGCCAACCAGGGGCGTACAATGAGCAGTTCTTC. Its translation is CASSQPGAYNEQFF.

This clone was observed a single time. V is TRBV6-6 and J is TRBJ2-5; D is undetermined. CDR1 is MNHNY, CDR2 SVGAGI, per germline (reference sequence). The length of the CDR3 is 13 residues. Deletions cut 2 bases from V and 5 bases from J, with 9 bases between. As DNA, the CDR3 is TGTGCCAGCAGTTACCCAGTCTCCGAGACCCAGTACTTC. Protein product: CASSYPVSETQYF.

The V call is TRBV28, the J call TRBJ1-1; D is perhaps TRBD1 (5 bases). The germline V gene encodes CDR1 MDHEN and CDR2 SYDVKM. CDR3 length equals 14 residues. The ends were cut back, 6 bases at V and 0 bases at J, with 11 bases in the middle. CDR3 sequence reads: CASRSGPMNTEAFF. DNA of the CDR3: TGTGCCAGCAGGTCGGGACCGATGAACACTGAAGCTTTCTTT.

The CDR3 sequence: CASSSILAGGSNEQFF. As DNA, the CDR3 is TGTGCCAGCAGTTCTATTCTAGCGGGAGGGTCCAATGAGCAGTTCTTC. V usage is TRBV28 and J usage is TRBJ2-1; TRBD2 agrees at 12 bases. There are 16 residues in the CDR3. V was clipped by 4 bases and J by 6 bases; unmatched bases: 7. Germline V CDR1 and CDR2: MDHEN, SYDVKM.

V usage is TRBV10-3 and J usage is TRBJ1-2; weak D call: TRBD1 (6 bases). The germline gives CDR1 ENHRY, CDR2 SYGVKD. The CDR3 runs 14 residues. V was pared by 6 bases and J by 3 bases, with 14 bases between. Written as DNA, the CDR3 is TGTGCCATCAGCCGGTCGGAGGGGGACTATGGCTACACCTTC. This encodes CAISRSEGDYGYTF.

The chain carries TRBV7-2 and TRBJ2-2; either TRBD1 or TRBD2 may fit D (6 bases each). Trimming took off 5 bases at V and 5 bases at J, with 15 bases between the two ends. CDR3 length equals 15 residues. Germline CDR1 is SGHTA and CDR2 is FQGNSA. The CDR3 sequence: CASSLTQGRTGELFF. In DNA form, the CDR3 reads TGTGCCAGCAGCCTAACGCAGGGGAGGACCGGGGAGCTGTTTTTT.